Listed below are T cell receptor beta chains from one sample, sequenced in a study of blood T cells in healthy people across ages. TCRdb called the 5' RACE reads again in MiXCR, with one record for every CDR3 protein. Of over 1,500,000 distinct CDR3 sequences listed, around half are singletons. The sequenced sample consisted of blood. These receptors all stem from a woman aged 40 to 50 in good health. Each CDR3 is given with its conserved first and last residue. Only some rows state a clone size, as once, few, many or a class for expanded clones.

TRBV7-6,NA,TRBJ2-1,CASSSRQSGGGDEQFF
TRBV7-2,NA,TRBJ2-5,CASSPLTRIQETQYF
TRBV7-2,once,TRBJ1-3,CASSLYPQDTIYF
TRBV2,NA,TRBJ2-5,CASRGLDLETQYF
TRBV9,NA,TRBJ2-7,CASSPMTGTGAEQYF
TRBV6-1,few,TRBJ1-2,CASSQTPNYGYTF
TRBV20-1,NA,TRBJ2-1,CSARAGGGAGNEQFF
TRBV24-1,NA,TRBJ2-1,CATSDPTTNSYNEQFF
TRBV4-3,NA,TRBJ1-4,CASSQDLRVWEKLFF
TRBV7-8,NA,TRBJ1-2,CASSLGVRGERYGYTF
TRBV20-1,NA,TRBJ2-7,CSARSGKGVNEQYF
TRBV12-3/TRBV12-4,NA,TRBJ2-5,CASSPVSAGETQYF
TRBV5-1,NA,TRBJ2-5,CASRGLASQETQYF
TRBV7-9,NA,TRBJ1-1,CASSSPVGRGDTEAFF
TRBV29-1,NA,TRBJ1-2,CSAAEDGYTF
TRBV20-1,few,TRBJ2-1,CSARDQGVPGQGYEQFF
TRBV28,few,TRBJ2-7,CASIGGYEQYF
TRBV4-2,NA,TRBJ2-7,CASSPDWTNPYEQYF
TRBV2,NA,TRBJ2-5,CASRTPGFQETQYF
TRBV28,NA,TRBJ1-2,CASSPRQEINYGYTF
TRBV20-1,NA,TRBJ2-3,CSAGSPSHPSGDTQYF
TRBV11-2,NA,TRBJ2-5,CASSPHTGLETQYF
TRBV24-1,NA,TRBJ2-3,CATSVYTQYF
TRBV4-3,NA,TRBJ2-1,CASSQEYWGAGEQFF
TRBV20-1,few,TRBJ2-5,CSARGMGAKHRETQYF
TRBV9,once,TRBJ2-7,CASSVTGGWTNEQYF